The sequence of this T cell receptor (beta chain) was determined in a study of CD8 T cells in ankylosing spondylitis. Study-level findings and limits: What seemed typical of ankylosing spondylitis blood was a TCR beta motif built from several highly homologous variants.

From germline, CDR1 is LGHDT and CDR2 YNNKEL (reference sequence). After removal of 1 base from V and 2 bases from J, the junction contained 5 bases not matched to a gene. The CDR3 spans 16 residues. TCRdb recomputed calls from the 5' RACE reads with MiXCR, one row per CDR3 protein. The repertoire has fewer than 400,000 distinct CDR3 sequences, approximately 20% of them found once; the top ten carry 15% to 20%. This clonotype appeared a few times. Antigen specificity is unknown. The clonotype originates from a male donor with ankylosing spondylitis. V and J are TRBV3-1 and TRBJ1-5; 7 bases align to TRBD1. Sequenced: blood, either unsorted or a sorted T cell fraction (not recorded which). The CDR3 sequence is CASSQGAGGGNQPQHF. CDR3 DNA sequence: TGTGCCAGCAGCCAAGGCGCAGGGGGGGGCAATCAGCCCCAGCATTTT.